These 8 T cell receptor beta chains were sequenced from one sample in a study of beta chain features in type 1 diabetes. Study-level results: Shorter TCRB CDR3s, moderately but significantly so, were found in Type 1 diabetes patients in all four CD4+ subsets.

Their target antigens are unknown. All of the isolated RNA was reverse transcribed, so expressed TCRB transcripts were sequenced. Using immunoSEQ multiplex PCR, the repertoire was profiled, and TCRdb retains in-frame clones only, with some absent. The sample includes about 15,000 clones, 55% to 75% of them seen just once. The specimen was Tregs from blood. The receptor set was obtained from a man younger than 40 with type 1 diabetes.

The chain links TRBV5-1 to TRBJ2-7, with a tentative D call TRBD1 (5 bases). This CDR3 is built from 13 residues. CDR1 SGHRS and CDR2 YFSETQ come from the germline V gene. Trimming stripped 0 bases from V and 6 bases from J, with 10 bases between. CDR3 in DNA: TGCGCCAGCAGCTTGGGGCAGGGCACCGAGCAGTACTTC. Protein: CASSLGQGTEQYF. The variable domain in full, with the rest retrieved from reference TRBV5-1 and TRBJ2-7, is KAGVTQTPRYLIKTRGQQVTLSCSPISGHRSVSWYQQTPGQGLQFLFEYFSETQRNKGNFPGRFSGRQFSNSRSEMNVSTLELGDSALYLCASSLGQGTEQYFGPGTRLTVT.

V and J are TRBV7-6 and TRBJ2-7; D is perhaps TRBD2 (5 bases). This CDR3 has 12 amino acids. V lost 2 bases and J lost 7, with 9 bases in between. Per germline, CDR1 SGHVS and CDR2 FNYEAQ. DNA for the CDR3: TGTGCCAGCAGCTTAATGGGAGAGGAGCAGTACTTC. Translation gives CASSLMGEEQYF.

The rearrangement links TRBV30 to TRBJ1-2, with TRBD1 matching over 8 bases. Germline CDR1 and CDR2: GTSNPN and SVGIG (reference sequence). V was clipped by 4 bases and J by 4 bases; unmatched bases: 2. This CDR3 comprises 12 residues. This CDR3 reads CAWTGGGYGYTF. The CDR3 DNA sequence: TGTGCCTGGACAGGGGGCGGCTATGGCTACACCTTC.

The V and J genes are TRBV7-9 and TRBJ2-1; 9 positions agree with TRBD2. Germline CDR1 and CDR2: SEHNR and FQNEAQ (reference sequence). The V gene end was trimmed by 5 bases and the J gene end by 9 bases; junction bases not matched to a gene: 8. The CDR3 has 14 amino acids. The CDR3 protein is CASSGRGLAPEQFF. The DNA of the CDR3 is TGTGCCAGCAGCGGACGGGGACTAGCCCCTGAGCAGTTCTTC.

The CDR3 region is CASSLRTSGIVETQYF. The CDR3 bases are TGTGCCAGCAGCCTAAGGACTAGCGGGATAGTTGAGACCCAGTACTTC. The chain combines TRBV13 with TRBJ2-5; 12 nucleotides agree with TRBD2. Germline V gives CDR1 PRHDT, CDR2 FYEKMQ (reference sequence). CDR3 length: 16 amino acids. The trim removed 5 bases at V and 5 bases at J, leaving 9 bases unmatched.

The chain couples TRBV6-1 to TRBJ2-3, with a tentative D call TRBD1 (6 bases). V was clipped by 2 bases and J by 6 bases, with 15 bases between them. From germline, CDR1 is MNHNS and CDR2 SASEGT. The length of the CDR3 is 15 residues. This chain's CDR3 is CASSETGMKGDTQYF. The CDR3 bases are TGTGCCAGCAGTGAAACAGGGATGAAGGGGGATACGCAGTATTTT.

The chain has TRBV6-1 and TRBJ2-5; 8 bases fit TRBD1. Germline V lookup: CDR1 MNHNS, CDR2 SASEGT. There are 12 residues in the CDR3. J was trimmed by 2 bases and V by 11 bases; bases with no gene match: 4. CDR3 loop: CAGGDRQETQYF. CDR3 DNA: TGTGCCGGTGGGGACAGGCAAGAGACCCAGTACTTC.

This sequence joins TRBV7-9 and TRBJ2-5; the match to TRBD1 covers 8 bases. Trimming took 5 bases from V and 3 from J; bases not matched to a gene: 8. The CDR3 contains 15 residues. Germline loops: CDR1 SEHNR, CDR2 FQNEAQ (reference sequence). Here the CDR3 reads CASSPRTGWKETQYF. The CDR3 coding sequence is TGTGCCAGCAGCCCCCGGACAGGGTGGAAAGAGACCCAGTACTTC. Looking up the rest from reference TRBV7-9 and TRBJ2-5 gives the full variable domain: DTGVSQNPRHKITKRGQNVTFRCDPISEHNRLYWYRQTLGQGPEFLTYFQNEAQLEKSRLLSDRFSAERPKGSFSTLEIQRTEQGDSAMYLCASSPRTGWKETQYFGPGTRLLVL.